This T cell receptor (beta chain) was obtained from a study of blood T cell repertoires in COVID-19. Across the whole study: Acute and convalescent COVID-19 specimens originated in the United States, Italy and Spain. The analysed material was cDNA or gDNA that came from T cells, B-cell-depleted T cells, or PBMCs.

Germline CDR1 MNHEY, CDR2 SMNVEV (reference sequence). With V trimmed by 7 bases and J by 4 bases, 10 bases remained unmatched. The CDR3 sequence is 15 residues long. Per the original methods: From reference gene primer amplification, estimates of nucleated cell counts were derived. Profiled with immunoSEQ multiplex PCR; TCRdb holds only in-frame clones, not every one. The V and J calls and the clone size are those of that table, but D and trimming were determined from the DNA. In the table there are around 140,000 clones, just under 80% of which are singletons. Sequenced material: peripheral blood. The clonotype comes from a woman aged 55-69 years with acute or convalescent COVID-19. V and J are TRBV27 and TRBJ2-1; 7 bases line up with TRBD1. Here the CDR3 reads CASMKGASRYNEQFF. The CDR3 DNA reads as TGTGCCAGCATGAAGGGGGCCTCTCGGTACAATGAGCAGTTCTTC.